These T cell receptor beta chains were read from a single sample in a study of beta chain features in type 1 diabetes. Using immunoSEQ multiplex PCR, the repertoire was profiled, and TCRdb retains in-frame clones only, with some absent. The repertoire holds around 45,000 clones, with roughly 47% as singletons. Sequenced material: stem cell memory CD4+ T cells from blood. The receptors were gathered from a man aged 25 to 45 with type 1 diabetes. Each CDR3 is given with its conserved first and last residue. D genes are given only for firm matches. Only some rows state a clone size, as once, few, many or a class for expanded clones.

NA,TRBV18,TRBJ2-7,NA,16,CASSLLAGQISYEQYF,TGTGCCAGCTCACTCTTGGCCGGACAGATTTCTTACGAGCAGTACTTC
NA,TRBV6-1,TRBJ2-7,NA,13,CASSLTRSYEQYF,TGTGCCAGCAGTTTGACTAGGTCCTACGAGCAGTACTTC
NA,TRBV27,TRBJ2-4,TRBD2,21,CASSPHPKHSGIPPERNIQYF,TGTGCCAGCAGTCCACACCCAAAGCATAGCGGGATCCCGCCTGAGAGAAACATTCAGTACTTC
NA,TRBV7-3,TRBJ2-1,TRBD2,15,CASSLLGGRDNEQFF,TGTGCCAGCAGCTTATTGGGCGGGAGGGACAATGAGCAGTTCTTC
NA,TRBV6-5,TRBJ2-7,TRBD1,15,CASRLRQGPFYEQYF,TGTGCCAGCAGACTTCGACAGGGGCCCTTCTACGAGCAGTACTTC
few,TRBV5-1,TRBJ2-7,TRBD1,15,CASSPRTGTGYEQYF,TGCGCCAGCAGCCCCAGAACCGGGACAGGGTACGAGCAGTACTTC
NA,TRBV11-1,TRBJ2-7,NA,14,CASSLGPTTYEQYF,TGTGCCAGCAGCTTAGGTCCGACAACCTACGAGCAGTACTTC
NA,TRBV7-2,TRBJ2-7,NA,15,CASSPRGYSSYEQYF,TGTGCCAGCAGCCCTAGGGGCTATTCTTCCTACGAGCAGTACTTC
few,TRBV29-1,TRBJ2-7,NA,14,CSVGGQASSYEQYF,TGCAGCGTTGGTGGGCAGGCATCCTCCTACGAGCAGTACTTC
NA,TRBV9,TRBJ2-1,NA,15,CASSVDQGTYNEQFF,TGTGCCAGCAGCGTAGATCAGGGTACCTACAATGAGCAGTTCTTC
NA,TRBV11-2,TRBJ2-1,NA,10,CASSRDEQFF,TGTGCCAGCAGCCGGGATGAGCAGTTCTTC
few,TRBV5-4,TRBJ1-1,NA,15,CASSLDLRSNTEAFF,TGTGCCAGCAGCTTGGATTTGCGGTCGAACACTGAAGCTTTCTTT
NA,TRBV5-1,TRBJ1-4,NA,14,CASSIQGWGEKLFF,TGCGCCAGTAGTATACAGGGATGGGGTGAAAAACTGTTTTTT
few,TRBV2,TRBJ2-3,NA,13,CASSETLLGPQYF,TGTGCCAGCAGTGAAACCCTTCTGGGGCCGCAGTATTTT
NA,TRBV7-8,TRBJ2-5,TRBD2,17,CASSESWVAGGGETQYF,TGTGCCAGCAGCGAATCCTGGGTAGCGGGAGGCGGAGAGACCCAGTACTTC
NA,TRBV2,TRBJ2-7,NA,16,CASSFLRNRAAYEQYF,TGTGCCAGCAGTTTCCTCAGGAACAGGGCGGCCTACGAGCAGTACTTC
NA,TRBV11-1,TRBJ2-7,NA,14,CASSSVTVYYEQYF,TGTGCCAGCAGCTCGGTAACCGTCTACTACGAGCAGTACTTC
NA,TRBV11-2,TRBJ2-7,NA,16,CASSLDQGTSSYEQYF,TGTGCCAGCAGCTTAGATCAGGGGACAAGCTCCTACGAGCAGTACTTC
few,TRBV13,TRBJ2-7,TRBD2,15,CASSSVIAGGGEQYF,TGTGCCAGCAGCTCCGTCATAGCGGGAGGGGGTGAGCAGTACTTC
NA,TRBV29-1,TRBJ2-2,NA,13,CSVDDSGSGELFF,TGCAGCGTGGACGACTCAGGGTCCGGGGAGCTGTTTTTT
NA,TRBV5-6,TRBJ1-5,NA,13,CASSLGGYQPQHF,TGTGCCAGCAGCTTGGGAGGGTATCAGCCCCAGCATTTT
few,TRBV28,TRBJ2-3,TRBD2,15,CASSFRLAGGPHQYF,TGTGCCAGCAGTTTCAGGCTAGCGGGAGGGCCTCATCAGTATTTT
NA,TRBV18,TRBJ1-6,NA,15,CASSTVPGFRSPLHF,TGTGCCAGCTCAACCGTTCCAGGGTTTAGGTCACCCCTCCACTTT
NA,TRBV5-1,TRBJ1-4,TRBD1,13,CASKGTVNEKLFF,TGCGCCAGCAAGGGGACAGTTAACGAAAAACTGTTTTTT
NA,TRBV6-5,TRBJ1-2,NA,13,CASRSSGRYGYTF,TGTGCCAGCAGATCCTCAGGGCGGTATGGCTACACCTTC
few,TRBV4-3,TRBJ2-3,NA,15,CASSPGVLVSQTQYF,TGCGCCAGCAGCCCAGGGGTGCTCGTCAGTCAAACGCAGTATTTT
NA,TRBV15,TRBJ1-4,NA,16,CATSRDRLTANEKLFF,TGTGCCACCAGCAGAGATAGGTTAACAGCTAATGAAAAACTGTTTTTT
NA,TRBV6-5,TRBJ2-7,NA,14,CASSIGTNSYEQYF,TGTGCCAGCAGTATCGGGACAAACTCCTACGAGCAGTACTTC
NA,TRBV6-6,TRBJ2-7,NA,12,CASSKPEREQYF,TGTGCCAGCAGTAAACCAGAGCGGGAGCAGTACTTC
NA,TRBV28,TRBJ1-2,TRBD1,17,CASSRTANRDRGYGYTF,TGTGCCAGCAGTCGAACAGCAAACCGGGACAGGGGCTATGGCTACACCTTC
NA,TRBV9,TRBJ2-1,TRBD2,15,CASSVGLVTYNEQFF,TGTGCCAGCAGCGTCGGACTAGTCACCTACAATGAGCAGTTCTTC
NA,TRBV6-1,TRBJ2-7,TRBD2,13,CASSEPGGYEQYF,TGTGCCAGCAGTGAGCCGGGAGGGTACGAGCAGTACTTC
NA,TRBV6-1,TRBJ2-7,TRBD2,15,CASRRTGTGGDEQYF,TGTGCCAGCAGAAGAACAGGGACGGGAGGGGACGAGCAGTACTTC
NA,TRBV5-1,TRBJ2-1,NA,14,CASSLGGLYNEQFF,TGCGCCAGCAGCTTGGGGGGGCTATACAATGAGCAGTTCTTC
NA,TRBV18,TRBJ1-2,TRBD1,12,CASSLGQGGYTF,TGTGCCAGCTCCCTTGGACAGGGCGGCTACACCTTC
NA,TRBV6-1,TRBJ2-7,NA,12,CASSALSYEQYF,TGTGCCAGCAGTGCCTTGTCCTACGAGCAGTACTTC
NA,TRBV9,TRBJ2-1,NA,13,CASSGGPRDEQFF,TGTGCCAGCAGCGGGGGGCCCCGGGATGAGCAGTTCTTC
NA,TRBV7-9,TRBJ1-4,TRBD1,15,CASSLGTGINEKLFF,TGTGCCAGCAGCTTAGGGACAGGGATTAATGAAAAACTGTTTTTT
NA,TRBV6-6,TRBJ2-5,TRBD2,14,CASSSGSPWETQYF,TGTGCCAGCAGTAGCGGGAGCCCCTGGGAGACCCAGTACTTC
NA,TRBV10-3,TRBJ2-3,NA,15,CAISDDQGTTDTQYF,TGTGCCATCAGTGACGATCAGGGAACCACAGATACGCAGTATTTT
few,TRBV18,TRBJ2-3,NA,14,CASSPPTGADTQYF,TGTGCCAGCTCACCTCCTACAGGAGCAGATACGCAGTATTTT
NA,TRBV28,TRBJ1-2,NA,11,CASIDSYGYTF,TGTGCCAGCATCGACTCCTATGGCTACACCTTC
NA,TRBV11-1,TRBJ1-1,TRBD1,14,CASSAQGKNTEAFF,TGTGCCAGCAGCGCACAGGGGAAGAACACTGAAGCTTTCTTT
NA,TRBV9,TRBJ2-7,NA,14,CASSVVGTSYEQYF,TGTGCCAGCAGCGTAGTTGGCACCTCCTACGAGCAGTACTTC
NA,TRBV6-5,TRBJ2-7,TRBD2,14,CASTSSGTSYEQYF,TGTGCCAGCACCTCCAGCGGGACCTCCTACGAGCAGTACTTC
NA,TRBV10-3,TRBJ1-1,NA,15,CAISESGEVNTEAFF,TGTGCCATCAGTGAGTCGGGGGAGGTGAACACTGAAGCTTTCTTT
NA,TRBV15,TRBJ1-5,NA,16,CATSSSPGTKNQPQHF,TGTGCCACCAGCAGCTCACCCGGGACAAAAAATCAGCCCCAGCATTTT
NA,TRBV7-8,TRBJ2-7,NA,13,CASSFGKTYEQYF,TGTGCCAGCAGCTTCGGGAAGACCTACGAGCAGTACTTC
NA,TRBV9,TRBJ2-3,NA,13,CASSGPPGYTQYF,TGTGCCAGCAGCGGCCCGCCCGGTTATACGCAGTATTTT
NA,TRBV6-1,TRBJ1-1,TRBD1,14,CASSESAGGGKAFF,TGTGCCAGCAGTGAATCGGCAGGGGGAGGTAAGGCTTTCTTT
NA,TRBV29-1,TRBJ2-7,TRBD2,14,CSVGGGGVSYEQYF,TGCAGCGTTGGGGGGGGTGGGGTATCGTACGAGCAGTACTTC
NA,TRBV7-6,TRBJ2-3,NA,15,CASSISGSNTDTQYF,TGTGCCAGCAGCATTAGCGGAAGTAACACAGATACGCAGTATTTT
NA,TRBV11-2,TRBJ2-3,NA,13,CASSRGGGDTQYF,TGTGCCAGCTCCCGGGGCGGAGGGGATACGCAGTATTTT
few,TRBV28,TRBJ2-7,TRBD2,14,CASSLAGGIYEQYF,TGTGCCAGCAGTTTGGCGGGAGGCATCTACGAGCAGTACTTC
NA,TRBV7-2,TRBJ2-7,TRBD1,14,CASSRTGGGGEQYF,TGTGCCAGCAGTCGAACAGGGGGCGGCGGCGAGCAGTACTTC
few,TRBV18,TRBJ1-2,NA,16,CASSPVRDLANYGYTF,TGTGCCAGCTCACCGGTCAGAGACTTAGCTAACTATGGCTACACCTTC